Reported below is one T cell receptor (beta chain). No antigen is known for it. Treatment specified: roughly 11-day PBMC culture with coronavirus spike peptide pools or control peptides (ViraFEST assay). The positive PCR dates, which preceded the US Alpha, Beta and Delta variants, fell between March and December 2020. These data come from a study of vaccination and CD4 T cells after COVID-19. Researchers used the Oncomine TCR Beta short-read assay to sequence DNA from cultured CD4+ T cells. TCRdb fed the PCR reads into MiXCR, producing one record per CDR3 protein. Of some 10,000 distinct CDR3 sequences listed, roughly two thirds are singletons. The CDR3 is 15 amino acids. Germline CDR1 and CDR2: MNHNS and SASEGT. With 6 bases removed from V and 4 bases from J, the gap between germline ends came to 19 bases.

This chain uses TRBV6-1 with TRBJ2-7; D is perhaps TRBD2 (6 bases). This clonotype was obtained from a human donor who had recovered from COVID-19. The material was CD4+ T cells from blood, cultured in vitro, obtained before SARS-CoV-2 vaccination. The CDR3 region is CASRPTGSGGYEQYF. CDR3 nucleotides: TGTGCCAGCAGACCTACCGGGAGTGGGGGTTACGAGCAGTACTTC.